Presented here are 9 T cell receptor beta chains from one specimen sequenced in a study of T cell repertoires in cytomegalovirus infection. No antigen has been identified for these receptors. In TCRdb, the reads were re-called with MiXCR into one record per CDR3 protein. The sample records 650,000 to 900,000 distinct CDR3 sequences, roughly 29% being singletons. The input for sequencing was cultured CD8+ T cells from PBMCs, taken from culture after CMV antigen stimulation. These receptors all come from a human donor in good health (CMV status not recorded). Some clones in this sample may be carry-over from other donors' samples.

This clonotype came up a few times. This chain joins TRBV15 and TRBJ1-5; TRBD1 agrees at 7 bases. The CDR3 contains 14 residues. The V gene end was trimmed by 5 bases and the J gene end by 8 bases; junction bases not matched to a gene: 9. Germline CDR1 and CDR2: LNHNV and YYDKDF (reference sequence). The CDR3 nucleotides read TGTGCCACCAGCGGAAACAGGGGAATGGAGCCCCAGCATTTT. Translation gives CATSGNRGMEPQHF. Looking up the rest from reference TRBV15 and TRBJ1-5 gives the full variable domain: DAMVIQNPRYQVTQFGKPVTLSCSQTLNHNVMYWYQQKSSQAPKLLFHYYDKDFNNEADTPDNFQSRRPNTSFCFLDIRSPGLGDTAMYLCATSGNRGMEPQHFGDGTRLSIL.

The chain is built from TRBV6-5 and TRBJ1-1; weak D call: TRBD1 (5 bases). The CDR3 consists of 13 residues. CDR1 and CDR2 from the germline V gene are MNHEY and SVGAGI. The ends were cut back, 6 bases at V and 11 bases at J, with 19 bases in the middle. CDR3 sequence reads: CASRDGGGIFAFF. Here the CDR3 DNA reads TGTGCCAGCAGGGATGGTGGGGGGATTTTCGCTTTCTTT.

The rearrangement joins TRBV7-6 to TRBJ2-6, with D perhaps assigned TRBD1 or TRBD2 (6 bases each). Trimming took off 5 bases at V and 2 bases at J, with 10 bases between the two ends. The CDR3 length is 15 residues. Germline-derived CDR1 and CDR2 are SGHVS and FNYEAQ. The CDR3 bases are TGTGCCAGCAGCCCCCGGGGGCCTGGGGCCAACGTCCTGACTTTC. Amino acids: CASSPRGPGANVLTF.

The V and J genes are TRBV6-6 and TRBJ1-2; D is unresolved. Per the germline V gene, CDR1 is MNHNY and CDR2 is SVGAGI (reference sequence). The CDR3 totals 14 residues. The V end lost 7 bases, the J end lost 3 bases, and 15 bases lay between the germline ends. The CDR3 nucleotides read TGTGCCAGCACCGTGAGAGGGCCTCACTATGGCTACACCTTC. Its protein product is CASTVRGPHYGYTF.

The chain carries TRBV7-9 and TRBJ2-2; unclear D gene. Per germline, CDR1 SEHNR and CDR2 FQNEAQ (reference sequence). Trimming took 3 bases from V and 4 from J, leaving 12 bases between them. The CDR3 sequence is 15 residues long. CDR3: CASSFWNSPTGELFF. The CDR3 DNA reads as TGTGCCAGCAGCTTTTGGAACAGCCCCACCGGGGAGCTGTTTTTT.

The rearrangement uses TRBV7-6 and TRBJ1-1, with 9 positions matching TRBD1. Losses at the gene ends were 6 bases for V and 3 bases for J; bases not matched to a gene: 5. The CDR3 spans 14 residues. CDR1 SGHVS and CDR2 FNYEAQ come from the germline V gene. CDR3 loop: CASRYRGPDTEAFF. CDR3 nucleotide sequence: TGTGCCAGCAGGTACAGGGGGCCGGACACTGAAGCTTTCTTT.

This chain links TRBV6-5 with TRBJ2-5; the match to TRBD2 covers 8 bases. The CDR3 extends over 16 amino acids. V lost 0 bases, J lost 7 bases, and 10 bases stayed unmatched. CDR1 and CDR2 from the germline V gene are MNHEY and SVGAGI. CDR3 loop: CASSYSSGAYSATQYF. CDR3 in DNA: TGTGCCAGCAGTTACTCTAGCGGGGCCTACTCGGCGACCCAGTACTTC.

A single count supports this clonotype. The CDR3 coding sequence is TGTGCCAGCAGTTTAGGGGCCCTGGGGTCCTACACCTTC. Translated: CASSLGALGSYTF. This rearrangement joins TRBV27 to TRBJ1-2, with TRBD1 as a possible D gene (5 bases). From germline, CDR1 is MNHEY and CDR2 SMNVEV (reference sequence). The CDR3 contains 13 residues. Trimming removed 2 bases from V and 10 bases from J, with 14 bases in between.

This clonotype was detected a few times. CDR3 coding DNA: TGTGCCAGTCTAACAGGGGGCTATGGCTACACCTTC. It specifies CASLTGGYGYTF. The rearrangement links TRBV19 to TRBJ1-2; TRBD1 aligns across 8 bases. Losses at the gene ends were 8 bases for V and 4 bases for J; bases not matched to a gene: 3. This CDR3 region has 12 residues. From germline, CDR1 is LNHDA and CDR2 SQIVND (reference sequence).